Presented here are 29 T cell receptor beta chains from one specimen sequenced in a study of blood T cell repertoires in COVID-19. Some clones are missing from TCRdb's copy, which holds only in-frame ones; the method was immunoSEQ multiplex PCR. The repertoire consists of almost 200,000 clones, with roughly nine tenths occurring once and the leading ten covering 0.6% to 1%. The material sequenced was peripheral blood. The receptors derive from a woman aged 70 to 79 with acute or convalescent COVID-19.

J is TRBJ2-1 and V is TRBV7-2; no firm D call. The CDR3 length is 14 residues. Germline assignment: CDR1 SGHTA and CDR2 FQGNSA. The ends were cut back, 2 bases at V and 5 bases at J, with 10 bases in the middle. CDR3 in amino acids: CASSLMNRDNEQFF. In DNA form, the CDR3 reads TGTGCCAGCAGCTTAATGAATCGGGACAATGAGCAGTTCTTC.

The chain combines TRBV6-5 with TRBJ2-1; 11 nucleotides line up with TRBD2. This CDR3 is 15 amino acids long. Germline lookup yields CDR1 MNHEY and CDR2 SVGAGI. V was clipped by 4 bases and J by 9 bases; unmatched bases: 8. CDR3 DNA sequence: TGTGCCAGCAGTTCTATAGCGGGAGGGCACGGTGAGCAGTTCTTC. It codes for CASSSIAGGHGEQFF.

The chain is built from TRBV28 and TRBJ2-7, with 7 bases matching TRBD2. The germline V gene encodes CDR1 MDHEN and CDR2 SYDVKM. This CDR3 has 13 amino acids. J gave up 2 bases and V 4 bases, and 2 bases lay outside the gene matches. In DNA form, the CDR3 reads TGTGCCAGCAGTTCTAGCGGTCCCTACGAGCAGTACTTC. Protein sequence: CASSSSGPYEQYF.

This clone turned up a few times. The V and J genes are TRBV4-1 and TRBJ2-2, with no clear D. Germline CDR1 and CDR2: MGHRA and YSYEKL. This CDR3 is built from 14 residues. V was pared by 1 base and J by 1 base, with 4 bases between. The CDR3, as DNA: TGCGCCAGCAGCCAAGCAGGGAACACCGGGGAGCTGTTTTTT. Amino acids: CASSQAGNTGELFF.

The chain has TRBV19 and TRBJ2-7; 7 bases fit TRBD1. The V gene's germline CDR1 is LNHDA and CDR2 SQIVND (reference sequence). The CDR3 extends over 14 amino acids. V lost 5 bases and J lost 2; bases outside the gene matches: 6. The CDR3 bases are TGTGCCAGTAGTGCGGACAGGTCCACCTACGAGCAGTACTTC. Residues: CASSADRSTYEQYF.

The CDR3 coding sequence is TGTGCCAGTCGGTTCTCGAACACTGAAGCTTTCTTT. It yields the protein CASRFSNTEAFF. The chain joins TRBV19 to TRBJ1-1; D gene uncertain. V was trimmed by 8 bases and J by 1 base, leaving 8 bases between them. The CDR3 extends over 12 amino acids. Germline V lookup: CDR1 LNHDA, CDR2 SQIVND (reference sequence).

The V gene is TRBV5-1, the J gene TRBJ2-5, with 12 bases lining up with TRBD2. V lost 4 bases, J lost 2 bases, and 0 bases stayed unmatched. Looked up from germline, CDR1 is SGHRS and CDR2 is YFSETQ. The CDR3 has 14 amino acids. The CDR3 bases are TGCGCCAGCAGCGGACTAGCGGGGCAAGAGACCCAGTACTTC. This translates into CASSGLAGQETQYF.

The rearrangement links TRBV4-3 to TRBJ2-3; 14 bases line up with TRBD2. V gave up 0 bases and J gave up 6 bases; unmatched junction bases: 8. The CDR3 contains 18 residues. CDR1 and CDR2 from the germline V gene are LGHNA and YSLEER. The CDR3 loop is CASSQDSGTSGSTDTQYF. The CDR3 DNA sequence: TGCGCCAGCAGCCAAGATAGCGGGACTAGCGGGAGTACGGATACGCAGTATTTT.

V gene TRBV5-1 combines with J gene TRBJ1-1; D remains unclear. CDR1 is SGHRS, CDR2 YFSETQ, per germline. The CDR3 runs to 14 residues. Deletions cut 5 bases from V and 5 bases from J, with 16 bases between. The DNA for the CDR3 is TGCGCCAGCAGACCCCGGACTCTGGGGACTGAAGCTTTCTTT. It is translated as CASRPRTLGTEAFF. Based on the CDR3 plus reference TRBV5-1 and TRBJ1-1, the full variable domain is KAGVTQTPRYLIKTRGQQVTLSCSPISGHRSVSWYQQTPGQGLQFLFEYFSETQRNKGNFPGRFSGRQFSNSRSEMNVSTLELGDSALYLCASRPRTLGTEAFFGQGTRLTVV.

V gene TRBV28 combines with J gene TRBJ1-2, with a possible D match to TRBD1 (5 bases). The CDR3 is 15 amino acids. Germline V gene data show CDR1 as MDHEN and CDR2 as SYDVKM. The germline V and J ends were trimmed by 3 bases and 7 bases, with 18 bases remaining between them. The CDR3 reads CASSLLGRDSLGYTF. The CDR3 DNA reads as TGTGCCAGCAGTTTGTTGGGTCGGGACTCTCTTGGCTACACCTTC.

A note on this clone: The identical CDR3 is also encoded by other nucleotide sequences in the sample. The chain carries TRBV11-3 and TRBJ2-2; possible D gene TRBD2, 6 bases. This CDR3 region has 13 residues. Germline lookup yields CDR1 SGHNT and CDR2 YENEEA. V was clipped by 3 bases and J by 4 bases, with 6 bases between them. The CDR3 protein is CASSFGGTGELFF. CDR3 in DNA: TGTGCCAGCAGCTTCGGGGGCACCGGGGAGCTGTTTTTT. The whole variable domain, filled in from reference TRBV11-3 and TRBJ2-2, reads EAGVVQSPRYKIIEKKQPVAFWCNPISGHNTLYWYLQNLGQGPELLIRYENEEAVDDSQLPKDRFSAERLKGVDSTLKIQPAELGDSAVYLCASSFGGTGELFFGEGSRLTVL.

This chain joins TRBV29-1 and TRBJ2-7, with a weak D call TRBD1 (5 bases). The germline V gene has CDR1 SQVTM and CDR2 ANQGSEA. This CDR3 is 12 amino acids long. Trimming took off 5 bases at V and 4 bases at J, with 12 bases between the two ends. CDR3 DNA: TGCAGCGTTACAGGTAGCTCGTACGAGCAGTACTTC. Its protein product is CSVTGSSYEQYF.

This CDR3 reads CASSSRDRGTGELFF. In DNA form, the CDR3 reads TGTGCCAGCAGCTCCCGGGACAGGGGCACCGGGGAGCTGTTTTTT. V and J are TRBV7-9 and TRBJ2-2, with TRBD1 matching 10 bases. The CDR3 runs 15 residues. Germline CDR1 and CDR2: SEHNR and FQNEAQ (reference sequence). The V gene end was trimmed by 4 bases and the J gene end by 4 bases; junction bases not matched to a gene: 3.

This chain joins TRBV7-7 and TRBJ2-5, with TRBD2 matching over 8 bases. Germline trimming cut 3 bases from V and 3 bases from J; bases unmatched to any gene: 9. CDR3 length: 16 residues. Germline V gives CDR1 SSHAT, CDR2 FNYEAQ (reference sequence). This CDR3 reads CASSFGGSREEETQYF. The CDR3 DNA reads TGTGCCAGCAGCTTTGGGGGTTCGCGGGAGGAAGAGACCCAGTACTTC.

CDR3 sequence reads: CASSQGDRGGYTF. The CDR3, as DNA: TGTGCCAGCAGCCAAGGGGACAGGGGAGGCTACACCTTC. The chain couples TRBV3-1 (or the pseudogene TRBV3-2) to TRBJ1-2; 10 nucleotides line up with TRBD1. In germline, CDR1 is LGHDT, CDR2 YNNKEL (reference sequence). J lost 8 bases, V lost 1 base, and 1 base had no gene match. This CDR3 has 13 amino acids.

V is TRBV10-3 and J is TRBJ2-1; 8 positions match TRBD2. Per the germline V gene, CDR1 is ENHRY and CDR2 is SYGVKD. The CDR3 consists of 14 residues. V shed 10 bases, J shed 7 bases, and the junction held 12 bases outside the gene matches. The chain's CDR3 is CATKGSGETNEQFF. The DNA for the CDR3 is TGTGCCACCAAGGGTAGCGGGGAGACGAATGAGCAGTTCTTC.

The CDR3 loop is CSASRSGRLNEQFF. CDR3 sequence (DNA): TGCAGTGCTAGTCGTAGCGGGAGGTTAAATGAGCAGTTCTTC. The rearrangement joins TRBV20-1 to TRBJ2-1, with 10 bases identical to TRBD2. The V gene end was trimmed by 3 bases and the J gene end by 7 bases; junction bases not matched to a gene: 6. Germline V CDR1 and CDR2: DFQATT, SNEGSKA (reference sequence). CDR3 size: 14 residues.

The CDR3 reads CATQGLINSPLHF. CDR3 bases: TGTGCCACTCAGGGACTGATTAATTCACCCCTCCACTTT. The V call is TRBV6-6, the J call TRBJ1-6, with a tentative D call TRBD1 (5 bases). The germline CDR1 and CDR2 sequences are MNHNY and SVGAGI (reference sequence). V was trimmed by 10 bases and J by 6 bases, leaving 13 bases between them. The CDR3 is 13 amino acids.

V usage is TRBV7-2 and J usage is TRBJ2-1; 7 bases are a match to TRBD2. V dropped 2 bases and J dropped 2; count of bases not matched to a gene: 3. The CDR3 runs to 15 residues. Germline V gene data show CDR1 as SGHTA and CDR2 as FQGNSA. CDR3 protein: CASSLRGTTYNEQFF. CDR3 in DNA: TGTGCCAGCAGCTTACGGGGGACTACCTACAATGAGCAGTTCTTC.

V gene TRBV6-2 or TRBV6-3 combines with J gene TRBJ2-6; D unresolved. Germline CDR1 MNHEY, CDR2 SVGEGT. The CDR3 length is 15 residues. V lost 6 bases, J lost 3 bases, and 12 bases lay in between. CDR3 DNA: TGTGCCAGCAGCAAAAAAACGGTTGGGGCCAACGTCCTGACTTTC. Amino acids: CASSKKTVGANVLTF.

CDR3 nucleotide sequence: TGCGCCAGCAGCACGGGACAGGGGAACACTGAAGCTTTCTTT. Its protein is CASSTGQGNTEAFF. The V gene is TRBV5-1, the J gene TRBJ1-1, with 9 bases fitting TRBD1. The germline gives CDR1 SGHRS, CDR2 YFSETQ. This CDR3 is built from 14 residues. V shed 4 bases and J 1 base; nucleotides not matched to a gene: 2.

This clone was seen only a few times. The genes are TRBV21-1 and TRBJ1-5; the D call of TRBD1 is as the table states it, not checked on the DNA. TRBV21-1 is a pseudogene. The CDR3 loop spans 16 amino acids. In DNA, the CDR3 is TGTGCCAGCAGCAAAAAGGGGACAGGGTCGCGTCAGCCCCAGCATTTT. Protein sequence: CASSKKGTGSRQPQHF.

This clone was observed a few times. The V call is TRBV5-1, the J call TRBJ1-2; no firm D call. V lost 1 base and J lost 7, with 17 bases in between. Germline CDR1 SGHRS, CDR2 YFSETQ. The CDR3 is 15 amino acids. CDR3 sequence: CASSLPDVGLGGYTF. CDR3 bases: TGCGCCAGCAGCTTGCCAGATGTCGGACTCGGTGGCTACACCTTC.

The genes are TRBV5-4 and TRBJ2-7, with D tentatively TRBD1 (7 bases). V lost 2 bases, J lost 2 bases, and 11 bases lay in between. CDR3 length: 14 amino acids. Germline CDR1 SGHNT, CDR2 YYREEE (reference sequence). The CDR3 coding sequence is TGTGCCAGCAGCTTCGGGGGACAGCCCTACGAGCAGTACTTC. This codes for CASSFGGQPYEQYF.

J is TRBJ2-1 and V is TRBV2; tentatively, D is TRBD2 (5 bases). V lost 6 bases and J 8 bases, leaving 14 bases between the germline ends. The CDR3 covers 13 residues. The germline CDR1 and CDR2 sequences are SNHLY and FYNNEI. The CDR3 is CASSAEEVDEQFF. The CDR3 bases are TGTGCCAGCAGCGCCGAGGAGGTAGATGAGCAGTTCTTC.

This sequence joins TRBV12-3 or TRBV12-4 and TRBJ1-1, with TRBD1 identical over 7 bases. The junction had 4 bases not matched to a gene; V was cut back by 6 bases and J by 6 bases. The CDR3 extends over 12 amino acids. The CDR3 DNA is TGTGCCAGCAGGCGAGGGGGCGCTGAAGCTTTCTTT. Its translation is CASRRGGAEAFF.

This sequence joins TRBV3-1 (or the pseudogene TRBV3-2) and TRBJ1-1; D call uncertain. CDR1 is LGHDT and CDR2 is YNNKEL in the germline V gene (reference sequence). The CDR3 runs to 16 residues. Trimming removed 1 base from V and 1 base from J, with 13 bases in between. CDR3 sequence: CASSQGHGIQNTEAFF. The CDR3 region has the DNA TGTGCCAGCAGCCAAGGACACGGGATCCAGAACACTGAAGCTTTCTTT.

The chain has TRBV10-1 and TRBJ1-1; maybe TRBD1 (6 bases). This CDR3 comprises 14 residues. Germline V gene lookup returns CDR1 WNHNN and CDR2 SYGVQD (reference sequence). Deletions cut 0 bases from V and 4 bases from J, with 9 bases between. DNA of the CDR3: TGCGCCAGCAGTGAGTCGCCAGGGGCCACTGAAGCTTTCTTT. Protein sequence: CASSESPGATEAFF.

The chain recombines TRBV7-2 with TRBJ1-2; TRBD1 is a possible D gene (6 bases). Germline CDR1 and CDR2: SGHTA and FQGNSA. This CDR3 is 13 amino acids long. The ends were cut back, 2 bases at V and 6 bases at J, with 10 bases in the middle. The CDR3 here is CASSLRGGDGYTF. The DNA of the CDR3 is TGTGCCAGCAGCTTACGAGGGGGGGATGGCTACACCTTC.